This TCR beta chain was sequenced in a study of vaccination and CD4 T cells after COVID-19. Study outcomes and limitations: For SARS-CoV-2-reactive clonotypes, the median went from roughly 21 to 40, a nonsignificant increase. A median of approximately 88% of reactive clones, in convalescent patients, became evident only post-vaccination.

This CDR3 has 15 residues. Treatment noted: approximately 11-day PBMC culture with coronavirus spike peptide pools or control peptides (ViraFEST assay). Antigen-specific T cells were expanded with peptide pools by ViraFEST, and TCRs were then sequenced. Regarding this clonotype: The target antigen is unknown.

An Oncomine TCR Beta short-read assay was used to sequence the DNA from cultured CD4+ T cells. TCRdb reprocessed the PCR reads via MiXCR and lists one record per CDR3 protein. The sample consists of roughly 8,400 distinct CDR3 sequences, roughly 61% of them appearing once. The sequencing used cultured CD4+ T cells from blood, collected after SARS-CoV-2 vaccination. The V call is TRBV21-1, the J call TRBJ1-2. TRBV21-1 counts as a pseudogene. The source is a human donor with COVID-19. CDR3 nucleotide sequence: TGTGCCAGCAGTAATCCGACCGGGGCCCCGGAGGGCTACACCTTC. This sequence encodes CASSNPTGAPEGYTF.